The T cell receptor beta chain under discussion was sequenced for a study of blood T cell repertoires in COVID-19. Clones were read by immunoSEQ multiplex PCR, and TCRdb kept only the in-frame ones, dropping some. The sample lists under 350,000 clones; 80% to 90% were seen once. Participants spanned ages roughly 18 to 90 years and resided in 20 to 30 US areas. Cohort placement rested on clinical history that participants reported themselves. The CDR3 sequence is 13 residues long. Germline values: CDR1 MNHEY, CDR2 SMNVEV (reference sequence). Trimming removed 6 bases at V and 7 bases at J, with 15 bases between.

Sequencing was carried out using PBMCs or T cells enriched from blood (not recorded which). The sequence came from a woman aged 40 to 55 with acute COVID-19. The gene calls are TRBV27 and TRBJ2-5; possibly TRBD1 for D (6 bases). The CDR3 loop reads CASSSQGRGTQYF. In DNA form, the CDR3 reads TGTGCCAGCAGCTCACAGGGTAGGGGGACCCAGTACTTC.